The 27 T cell receptor beta chains given below trace back to one sample, sequenced in a study of CD8 T cells in Susac syndrome. Reverse transcription of 0.5 to 1 ug RNA was performed with random hexamers. MiXCR, applied by TCRdb to the immunoSEQ multiplex PCR reads, yields one record per CDR3 protein. This sample has 200,000 to 250,000 distinct CDR3 sequences; 95% occur once, and the top ten carry 0.08% to 0.095%. The sequencing sample was made of CD4+ T cells from PBMCs. The receptors here all came from a human donor with multiple sclerosis.

This chain links TRBV2 with TRBJ2-1, with 8 bases identical to TRBD2. Trimming cost V 7 bases and J 1 base; bases outside gene matches: 9. Germline CDR1 and CDR2: SNHLY and FYNNEI. The CDR3 contains 16 residues. Written as DNA, the CDR3 is TGTGCCAGCATCGAAAGGGCGGGAGGATCCTACAATGAGCAGTTCTTC. Translating it yields CASIERAGGSYNEQFF.

Concerning this clonotype itself: A junction boundary mismatches the germline segment, possibly from a read error. The chain combines TRBV30 with TRBJ2-5; D remains unclear. In germline, CDR1 is GTSNPN, CDR2 SVGIG (reference sequence). The CDR3 spans 12 residues. The DNA of the CDR3 is TGTGCCTGGAGAGGATACCAAAAGACCCAGTACTTC. It specifies CAWRGYQKTQYF. Filled out from reference TRBV30 and TRBJ2-5, the complete variable domain reads SQTIHQWPATLVQPVGSPLSLECTVEGTSNPNLYWYRQAAGRGLQLLFYSVGIGQISSEVPQNLSASRPQDRQFILSSKKLLLSDSGFYLCAWRGYQKTQYFGPGTRLLVL.

The V gene is TRBV4-1, the J gene TRBJ2-1; no clear D gene. There are 11 residues in the CDR3. Trimming took 3 bases from V and 5 from J, leaving 2 bases between them. Germline V gene data show CDR1 as MGHRA and CDR2 as YSYEKL. The CDR3 reads CASSHHNEQFF. CDR3 bases: TGCGCCAGCAGCCACCACAATGAGCAGTTCTTC.

V gene TRBV13 combines with J gene TRBJ1-3; D is perhaps TRBD1 (6 bases). Germline CDR1 PRHDT, CDR2 FYEKMQ (reference sequence). The germline V and J ends were trimmed by 4 bases and 4 bases, with 17 bases remaining between them. The CDR3 totals 16 residues. CDR3 sequence (DNA): TGTGCCAGCAGCTGGACCTTACAGGGCTGGGGAAACACCATATATTTT. Translated, it gives CASSWTLQGWGNTIYF.

V gene TRBV9 combines with J gene TRBJ1-2; the D is unclear. CDR1 and CDR2 from the germline V gene are SGDLS and YYNGEE. V was clipped by 2 bases and J by 5 bases, with 13 bases between them. The CDR3 extends over 14 amino acids. In DNA form, the CDR3 reads TGTGCCAGCAGCGTTACGGCGGTGGCTTATGGCTACACCTTC. Translated: CASSVTAVAYGYTF.

The V call is TRBV14, the J call TRBJ2-3; 8 nucleotides match TRBD1. The CDR3 sequence is 15 residues long. The V segment lost 4 bases and the J segment 1 base; nucleotides outside the gene matches: 4. Germline-derived CDR1 and CDR2 are SGHDN and FVKESK. CDR3 nucleotides: TGTGCCAGCAGCCCCATGGACAGGGGCACAGATACGCAGTATTTT. Amino acid sequence: CASSPMDRGTDTQYF.

The chain employs TRBV9 and TRBJ1-2, with TRBD1 identical over 7 bases. J gave up 7 bases and V 0 bases, and 9 bases lay outside the gene matches. This CDR3 contains 15 residues. The germline V gene has CDR1 SGDLS and CDR2 YYNGEE. Written as DNA, the CDR3 is TGTGCCAGCAGCGTAGGACGACAGGGAACCTTTGGCTACACCTTC. The encoded protein is CASSVGRQGTFGYTF.

The genes are TRBV20-1 and TRBJ2-3; TRBD2 matches 7 bases. The V segment lost 5 bases and the J segment 3 bases; nucleotides outside the gene matches: 8. CDR3 size: 14 residues. Germline V CDR1 and CDR2: DFQATT, SNEGSKA (reference sequence). CDR3 in DNA: TGCAGTGCTTCCCATGGGAGGGGAACAGATACGCAGTATTTT. Protein: CSASHGRGTDTQYF.

This sequence joins TRBV20-1 and TRBJ2-5; TRBD2 matches at 11 bases. The V gene's germline CDR1 is DFQATT and CDR2 SNEGSKA (reference sequence). The V and J ends lost 3 bases and 5 bases, in that order; junction bases with no gene match: 11. The CDR3 loop spans 16 amino acids. In DNA form, the CDR3 reads TGCAGTGCTAGGGTGGTAGCGGGGGGGCCTACGGAGACCCAGTACTTC. Amino acids: CSARVVAGGPTETQYF.

The V gene is TRBV28, the J gene TRBJ1-5; no clear D. Trimming left V 6 bases short and J 6 bases short, with 18 bases between. Germline lookup yields CDR1 MDHEN and CDR2 SYDVKM. The CDR3 runs 15 residues. CDR3 bases: TGTGCCAGCAGCTTAAACCCGGGGAACGGTCAGCCCCAGCATTTT. Translating it yields CASSLNPGNGQPQHF.

This chain links TRBV10-3 with TRBJ2-2; TRBD1 matches at 9 bases. The CDR3 spans 13 residues. The germline gives CDR1 ENHRY, CDR2 SYGVKD. The V gene end was trimmed by 6 bases and the J gene end by 4 bases; junction bases not matched to a gene: 0. CDR3 loop: CAIRQGATGELFF. The CDR3 region has the DNA TGTGCCATCAGACAGGGGGCCACCGGGGAGCTGTTTTTT.

The V and J genes are TRBV28 and TRBJ1-1; possible D gene TRBD1, 5 bases. This CDR3 is built from 13 residues. The germline CDR1 and CDR2 sequences are MDHEN and SYDVKM. The germline V and J ends were trimmed by 8 bases and 5 bases, with 15 bases remaining between them. The CDR3 coding sequence is TGTGCCAGCGCTATCTTGGGGGGTACTGAAGCTTTCTTT. Translating gives CASAILGGTEAFF.

This sequence joins TRBV4-1 and TRBJ1-2; D is uncertain. Per germline, CDR1 MGHRA and CDR2 YSYEKL. Trimming left V 4 bases short and J 4 bases short, with 13 bases between. The length of the CDR3 is 14 residues. The CDR3 coding sequence is TGCGCCAGCAGCCGCCTACTAGCTACCTATGGCTACACCTTC. Protein: CASSRLLATYGYTF.

The chain uses TRBV2 and TRBJ2-3; 7 bases are a match to TRBD2. CDR1 is SNHLY, CDR2 FYNNEI, per germline. Losses at the gene ends were 4 bases for V and 5 bases for J; bases not matched to a gene: 9. CDR3 length: 15 amino acids. The CDR3 bases are TGTGCCAGCAGTGCCCGCGGGGGTAGGGTAGATACGCAGTATTTT. Its protein product is CASSARGGRVDTQYF.

The chain couples TRBV29-1 to TRBJ2-5; 7 bases line up with TRBD1. Losses at the gene ends were 5 bases for V and 5 bases for J; bases not matched to a gene: 8. The CDR3 totals 13 residues. CDR1 is SQVTM and CDR2 is ANQGSEA in the germline V gene. The CDR3 DNA sequence: TGCAGCGTTTCACGGGACAGAGGGGAGACCCAGTACTTC. Protein sequence: CSVSRDRGETQYF.

The chain has TRBV28 and TRBJ2-3, with D perhaps being TRBD1 or TRBD2 (6 bases each). In germline, CDR1 is MDHEN, CDR2 SYDVKM. The V and J ends lost 6 bases and 0 bases respectively, with 13 bases between them. There are 15 residues in the CDR3. The CDR3 protein is CASRPRGTSTDTQYF. The CDR3, as DNA: TGTGCCAGCAGACCTAGGGGGACTAGCACAGATACGCAGTATTTT.

The rearrangement uses TRBV10-2 and TRBJ1-1; 8 bases are a match to TRBD1. V lost 6 bases, J lost 3 bases, and 6 bases stayed unmatched. CDR1 WSHSY and CDR2 SAAADI come from the germline V gene. This CDR3 is built from 14 residues. DNA for the CDR3: TGCGCCAGCAGGTCCGGGACAGGCCACACTGAAGCTTTCTTT. Its translation: CASRSGTGHTEAFF.

V is TRBV2 and J is TRBJ2-4; TRBD2 matches at 10 bases. The V and J ends lost 3 bases and 8 bases, in that order; junction bases with no gene match: 13. The CDR3 consists of 17 residues. CDR1 and CDR2 from the germline V gene are SNHLY and FYNNEI. The CDR3 DNA reads TGTGCCAGCAGTGAGGTCGGGACTAGCGATTTCTTGGACATTCAGTACTTC. The encoded protein is CASSEVGTSDFLDIQYF. The variable domain in full, completed from reference TRBV2 and TRBJ2-4, reads EPEVTQTPSHQVTQMGQEVILRCVPISNHLYFYWYRQILGQKVEFLVSFYNNEISEKSEIFDDQFSVERPDGSNFTLKIRSTKLEDSAMYFCASSEVGTSDFLDIQYFGAGTRLSVL.

The chain couples TRBV2 to TRBJ2-3, with 15 bases matching TRBD2. V shed 7 bases, J shed 8 bases, and the junction held 19 bases outside the gene matches. Germline V gene lookup returns CDR1 SNHLY and CDR2 FYNNEI. The CDR3 runs to 19 residues. DNA for the CDR3: TGTGCCAGCACCACCGGGACTAGCGGGAGGCCCCCTTCGGGTAGTACGCAGTATTTT. This translates into CASTTGTSGRPPSGSTQYF.

The chain joins TRBV3-1 to TRBJ1-5; TRBD1 is a possible D gene (6 bases). Germline CDR1 is LGHDT and CDR2 is YNNKEL (reference sequence). The CDR3 spans 17 residues. V lost 0 bases, J lost 6 bases, and 18 bases lay in between. In nucleotides, the CDR3 is TGTGCCAGCAGCCAAGATTGGGCAGGGGTCAGAAGTCAGCCCCAGCATTTT. Protein sequence: CASSQDWAGVRSQPQHF.

The V call is TRBV29-1, the J call TRBJ2-3; tentative D call: TRBD1 (5 bases). V lost 4 bases and J lost 0, with 14 bases in between. CDR1 and CDR2 (germline): SQVTM, ANQGSEA. The CDR3 is 15 residues long. The CDR3 here is CSVVWADRSTDTQYF. The CDR3 nucleotides read TGCAGCGTTGTCTGGGCCGACAGAAGCACAGATACGCAGTATTTT.

The genes are TRBV15 and TRBJ1-1; D is ambiguous. Trimming stripped 3 bases from V and 10 bases from J, with 12 bases between. Germline V CDR1 and CDR2: LNHNV, YYDKDF (reference sequence). CDR3 length: 12 residues. The CDR3 region has the DNA TGTGCCACCAGCAGGACTGGGAGTGGAGCTTTCTTT. As protein: CATSRTGSGAFF.

The chain recombines TRBV2 with TRBJ1-5; possible D gene TRBD1, 5 bases. Per the germline V gene, CDR1 is SNHLY and CDR2 is FYNNEI. The CDR3 extends over 15 amino acids. V lost 7 bases and J lost 0, with 13 bases in between. The DNA of the CDR3 is TGTGCCAGCAAGTTAAACAGGTATAGCAATCAGCCCCAGCATTTT. As protein: CASKLNRYSNQPQHF.

The chain couples TRBV2 to TRBJ2-5; 10 positions agree with TRBD1. The CDR3 has 15 residues. V lost 4 bases and J lost 4; bases outside the gene matches: 6. CDR1 SNHLY and CDR2 FYNNEI come from the germline V gene. CDR3 protein: CASSGDRGHLETQYF. CDR3 DNA sequence: TGTGCCAGCAGTGGTGACAGGGGGCATTTAGAGACCCAGTACTTC.

The chain links TRBV28 to TRBJ2-7; 8 bases are a match to TRBD2. V lost 4 bases, J lost 0 bases, and 5 bases stayed unmatched. The length of the CDR3 is 15 residues. Germline V gene data show CDR1 as MDHEN and CDR2 as SYDVKM. The CDR3 is CASSYVAGTSYEQYF. CDR3 nucleotides: TGTGCCAGCAGTTACGTAGCGGGAACCTCCTACGAGCAGTACTTC.

The CDR3 reads CSVPGDSGTDYNEQFF. The CDR3 DNA reads as TGCAGCGTTCCAGGGGATTCCGGGACAGATTACAATGAGCAGTTCTTC. The chain links TRBV29-1 to TRBJ2-1; 7 bases agree with TRBD1. V gave up 5 bases and J gave up 4 bases; unmatched junction bases: 14. CDR1 is SQVTM, CDR2 ANQGSEA, per germline. There are 16 residues in the CDR3.

This chain uses TRBV3-1 with TRBJ2-1; D is undetermined. The germline V gene has CDR1 LGHDT and CDR2 YNNKEL (reference sequence). This CDR3 has 13 residues. V lost 7 bases and J 6 bases, leaving 13 bases between the germline ends. This chain's CDR3 is CASTPHTGNEQFF. CDR3 coding DNA: TGTGCCAGCACGCCTCATACGGGCAATGAGCAGTTCTTC.